The 15 T cell receptor beta chains presented below share a single source sample, sequenced in a study of OX40 agonist ivuxolimab in advanced cancers. Profiling relied on immunoSEQ multiplex PCR, and the TCRdb table lists in-frame clones only, not all of them. The top ten hold under 25% of the sample, which has tens of thousands of clones, roughly 80% seen once. This specimen consisted of CD4+ or CD8+ T cells sorted from blood, obtained in a trial of the OX40 agonist ivuxolimab. The origin of the receptors is an adult with an advanced solid tumor such as melanoma, head and neck, liver or kidney cancer.

This clone was observed a few times. The genes are TRBV14 and TRBJ2-1, with 7 bases lining up with TRBD1. From germline, CDR1 is SGHDN and CDR2 FVKESK. This CDR3 spans 16 amino acids. With 3 bases clipped from V and 10 bases from J, the junction kept 15 bases outside the gene matches. CDR3 protein: CASSHVPGQFSGEQFF. In DNA, the CDR3 is TGTGCCAGCAGCCATGTCCCGGGACAGTTCTCCGGGGAGCAGTTCTTC.

The CDR3, as DNA: TGTGCCAGCAGCTTAGATCGAAGGACAGGGAATTCGCAGCCCCAGCATTTT. As protein: CASSLDRRTGNSQPQHF. This chain links TRBV11-3 with TRBJ1-5; 8 nucleotides line up with TRBD1. Germline assignment: CDR1 SGHNT and CDR2 YENEEA. The CDR3 is made up of 17 amino acids. With 0 bases clipped from V and 7 bases from J, the junction kept 11 bases outside the gene matches.

The rearrangement links TRBV11-2 to TRBJ2-3; 9 bases map to TRBD2. J was trimmed by 2 bases and V by 5 bases; bases with no gene match: 8. Germline CDR1 reads SGHAT; CDR2 reads FQNNGV. This CDR3 region has 16 residues. In DNA form, the CDR3 reads TGTGCCAGCAGCCCCCTTATAGCGGGGGTCACAGATACGCAGTATTTT. Amino acid sequence: CASSPLIAGVTDTQYF. Using reference TRBV11-2 and TRBJ2-3 for the parts outside the CDR3, the full variable domain is EAGVAQSPRYKIIEKRQSVAFWCNPISGHATLYWYQQILGQGPKLLIQFQNNGVVDDSQLPKDRFSAERLKGVDSTLKIQPAKLEDSAVYLCASSPLIAGVTDTQYFGPGTRLTVL.

The J gene is TRBJ1-1, the V gene TRBV5-4, with D possibly TRBD1 on 5 matching bases. Germline V gene sequence: CDR1 SGHNT, CDR2 YYREEE (reference sequence). V lost 4 bases, J lost 0 bases, and 7 bases lay in between. The CDR3 is made up of 13 amino acids. This CDR3 reads CASSGAMNTEAFF. In DNA, the CDR3 is TGTGCCAGCAGCGGGGCTATGAACACTGAAGCTTTCTTT.

The chain employs TRBV6-1 and TRBJ2-7; D ambiguous. Per germline, CDR1 MNHNS and CDR2 SASEGT. With 3 bases removed from V and 2 bases from J, the gap between germline ends came to 8 bases. The CDR3 runs to 13 residues. The CDR3 loop reads CASSEAGPYEQYF. The DNA of the CDR3 is TGTGCCAGCAGTGAGGCAGGACCCTACGAGCAGTACTTC.

In the case of this clone: Other DNA sequences in the sample encode the same CDR3. V usage is TRBV2 and J usage is TRBJ1-2; D not certain. The CDR3 length is 12 residues. CDR1 and CDR2 from the germline V gene are SNHLY and FYNNEI. V dropped 4 bases and J dropped 4 bases, with 7 bases sitting between them. The CDR3 DNA sequence: TGTGCCAGCAGTGGATCAATCTATGGCTACACCTTC. Translated, it gives CASSGSIYGYTF.

The chain couples TRBV2 to TRBJ1-4; D is undetermined. The CDR3 totals 14 residues. V lost 4 bases and J lost 0, with 6 bases in between. CDR1 and CDR2 from the germline V gene are SNHLY and FYNNEI. The CDR3 spells CASSVGATNEKLFF. Written as DNA, the CDR3 is TGTGCCAGCAGTGTGGGAGCAACTAATGAAAAACTGTTTTTT. Full variable domain (rest looked up from reference TRBV2 and TRBJ1-4): EPEVTQTPSHQVTQMGQEVILRCVPISNHLYFYWYRQILGQKVEFLVSFYNNEISEKSEIFDDQFSVERPDGSNFTLKIRSTKLEDSAMYFCASSVGATNEKLFFGSGTQLSVL.

The V and J genes are TRBV10-3 and TRBJ2-7; 10 bases are a match to TRBD2. This CDR3 region has 15 residues. The V gene end was trimmed by 0 bases and the J gene end by 4 bases; junction bases not matched to a gene: 3. From germline, CDR1 is ENHRY and CDR2 SYGVKD. In DNA form, the CDR3 reads TGTGCCATCAGTGAGTCAACTAGCGGGGAATACGAGCAGTACTTC. Its protein product is CAISESTSGEYEQYF.

The V and J genes are TRBV19 and TRBJ1-5; D gene ambiguous. Germline-derived CDR1 and CDR2 are LNHDA and SQIVND (reference sequence). V was clipped by 1 base and J by 0 bases, with 7 bases between them. The CDR3 runs 15 residues. In nucleotides, the CDR3 is TGTGCCAGTAGTATAGTACACCATAGCAATCAGCCCCAGCATTTT. As protein: CASSIVHHSNQPQHF.

This clone has a single count. This chain joins TRBV6-1 and TRBJ1-1; D is ambiguous. Germline V gene lookup returns CDR1 MNHNS and CDR2 SASEGT. This CDR3 region has 15 residues. Trimming stripped 6 bases from V and 0 bases from J, with 14 bases between. The CDR3 here is CASRWRASMNTEAFF. The CDR3, as DNA: TGTGCCAGCAGGTGGAGGGCGTCTATGAACACTGAAGCTTTCTTT.

The J gene is TRBJ2-1, the V gene TRBV7-6, with 10 bases matching TRBD2. The J segment lost 6 bases and the V segment lost 5 bases, leaving 7 bases of the junction unmatched. This CDR3 contains 15 residues. The germline CDR1 and CDR2 sequences are SGHVS and FNYEAQ. The chain's CDR3 is CASSPRASGSNEQFF. The DNA for the CDR3 is TGTGCCAGCAGCCCCCGGGCTAGCGGGAGCAATGAGCAGTTCTTC.

This clone was seen once. This chain joins TRBV4-3 and TRBJ1-1; 8 bases fit TRBD1. The CDR3 consists of 16 residues. V gave up 0 bases and J gave up 3 bases; unmatched junction bases: 6. The germline V gene encodes CDR1 LGHNA and CDR2 YSLEER. CDR3 bases: TGCGCCAGCAGCCAAGAGACTCAGGGGGCGTACACTGAAGCTTTCTTT. Its translation: CASSQETQGAYTEAFF.

The chain uses TRBV6-1 and TRBJ2-7, with 10 bases fitting TRBD1. CDR3 size: 14 residues. The germline CDR1 and CDR2 sequences are MNHNS and SASEGT. The ends lost 3 bases at V and 7 bases at J; junction bases unmatched: 6. The CDR3 coding sequence is TGTGCCAGCAGTGAGGGGACAGGGGCTGGGGAGCAGTACTTC. It encodes CASSEGTGAGEQYF.

The chain joins TRBV7-7 to TRBJ2-7; D is ambiguous. Germline V gene lookup returns CDR1 SSHAT and CDR2 FNYEAQ (reference sequence). The V end lost 8 bases, the J end lost 2 bases, and 13 bases lay between the germline ends. This CDR3 has 13 amino acids. For the CDR3, the DNA is TGTGCCAGCTCCCAAGGGTGGCCCTACGAGCAGTACTTC. Translated, it gives CASSQGWPYEQYF.

The chain joins TRBV27 to TRBJ2-7; D is ambiguous. The CDR3 length is 14 residues. Trimming stripped 0 bases from V and 4 bases from J, with 10 bases between. Germline-derived CDR1 and CDR2 are MNHEY and SMNVEV (reference sequence). DNA for the CDR3: TGTGCCAGCAGTTTATCGCGACTCGGGTACGAGCAGTACTTC. It specifies CASSLSRLGYEQYF.